This TCR beta chain was identified during a study of T cells in Graves' hyperthyroidism and ophthalmopathy. Study results and limitations: It was a median about 6 months before onset that the model predicted ophthalmopathy. Within blood appeared most thyroid clonotypes that had expanded above 0.001.

Regarding this clonotype: Its target is not known.

The cohort's ophthalmopathy patients, a group with duration under 3 months, had a Clinical Activity Score of at least 3 and a NOSPECS grade of at least 4. Patients with uncontrolled infections, other autoimmune diseases, pregnancy or lactation were excluded. What was amplified from RNA transcripts were TCR beta CDR3 regions. The HTBI set primed first-round TCR CDR3 RT-PCR. TCRdb independently ran MiXCR on the multiplex PCR reads; one entry per CDR3 protein. This sample has almost 500,000 distinct CDR3 sequences, with 20% to 25% found just once. Looked up from germline, CDR1 is DFQATT and CDR2 is SNEGSKA (reference sequence). CDR3 length equals 13 residues. With 5 bases removed from V and 8 bases from J, the gap between germline ends came to 16 bases.

This clonotype was sampled from a woman between 65 and 79 years old with Graves' ophthalmopathy. The chain joins TRBV20-1 to TRBJ2-1, with a tentative D call TRBD2 (6 bases). The source material was blood. CDR3 protein: CSAFKPGGDEQFF. In DNA form, the CDR3 reads TGCAGTGCTTTCAAGCCAGGCGGGGATGAGCAGTTCTTC.